This T cell receptor (beta chain) was documented in a study of CD8 T cells in ankylosing spondylitis. There are many counts of this clonotype. The antigen is undetermined. General study results and limits: There was reportedly significant enrichment of clones that were disease-linked in matched ankylosing spondylitis synovial fluid. Blood from ankylosing spondylitis patients appeared to carry a characteristic roughly 8-variant TCR beta motif. The disease-linked clones had a CD8+ phenotype and low blood frequencies. Earlier authors reported some of these motif variants in reactive arthritis synovial fluid and blood.

Libraries for TCR beta were made by quantitative 5'-RACE with molecular barcodes. TCRdb processed the 5' RACE reads anew with MiXCR; each CDR3 protein has one entry. This table has 800,000 to 900,000 distinct CDR3 sequences, over 9.5% appearing once. V lost 5 bases, J lost 4 bases, and 15 bases lay in between. The CDR3 consists of 15 residues. Germline CDR1 is SGHVS and CDR2 is FNYEAQ. The source material was blood, either unsorted or a sorted T cell fraction (not recorded which). This chain joins TRBV7-6 and TRBJ1-5; TRBD1 is a possible D gene (5 bases). The sequence came from a male donor with ankylosing spondylitis. The CDR3 here is CASSPGTNRNQPQHF. The CDR3 coding sequence is TGTGCCAGCAGCCCCGGGACTAACCGAAATCAGCCCCAGCATTTT.